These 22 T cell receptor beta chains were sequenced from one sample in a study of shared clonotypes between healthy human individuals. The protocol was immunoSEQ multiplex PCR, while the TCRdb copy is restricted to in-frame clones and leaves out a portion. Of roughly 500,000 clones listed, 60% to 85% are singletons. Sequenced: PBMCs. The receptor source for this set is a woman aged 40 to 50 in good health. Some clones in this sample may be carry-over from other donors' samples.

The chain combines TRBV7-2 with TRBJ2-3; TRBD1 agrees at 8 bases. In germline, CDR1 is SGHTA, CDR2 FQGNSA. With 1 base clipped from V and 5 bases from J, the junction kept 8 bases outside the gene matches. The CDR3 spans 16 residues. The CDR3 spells CASSLGPGGAGDTQYF. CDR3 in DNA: TGTGCCAGCAGCTTAGGACCAGGGGGCGCGGGAGATACGCAGTATTTT.

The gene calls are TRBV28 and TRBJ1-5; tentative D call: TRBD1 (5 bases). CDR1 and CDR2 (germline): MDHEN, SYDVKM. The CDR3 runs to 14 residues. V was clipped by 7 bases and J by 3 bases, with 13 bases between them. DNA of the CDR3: TGTGCCAGCACCCTGGGGCCGTTCAATCAGCCCCAGCATTTT. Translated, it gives CASTLGPFNQPQHF.

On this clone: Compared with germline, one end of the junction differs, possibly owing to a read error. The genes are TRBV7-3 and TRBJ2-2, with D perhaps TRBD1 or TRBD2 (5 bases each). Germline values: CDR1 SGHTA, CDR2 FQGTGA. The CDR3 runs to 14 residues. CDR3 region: CASSPGSRTGKLFF. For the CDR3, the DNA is TGTGCCAGCAGCCCAGGGAGTCGGACCGGGAAGCTGTTTTTT. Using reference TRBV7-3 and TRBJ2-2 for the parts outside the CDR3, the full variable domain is GAGVSQTPSNKVTEKGKYVELRCDPISGHTALYWYRQSLGQGPEFLIYFQGTGAADDSGLPNDRFFAVRPEGSVSTLKIQRTERGDSAVYLCASSPGSRTGKLFFGEGSRLTVL.

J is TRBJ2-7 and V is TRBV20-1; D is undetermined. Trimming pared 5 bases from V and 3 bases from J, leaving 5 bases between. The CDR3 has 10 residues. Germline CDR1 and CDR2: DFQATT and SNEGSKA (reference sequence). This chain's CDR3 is CSALNYEQYF. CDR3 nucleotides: TGCAGTGCTCTGAACTACGAGCAGTACTTC.

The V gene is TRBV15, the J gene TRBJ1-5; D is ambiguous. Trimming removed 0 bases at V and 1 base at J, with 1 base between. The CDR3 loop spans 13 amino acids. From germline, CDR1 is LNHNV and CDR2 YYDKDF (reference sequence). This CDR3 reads CATSRESNQPQHF. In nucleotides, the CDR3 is TGTGCCACCAGCAGAGAGAGCAATCAGCCCCAGCATTTT.

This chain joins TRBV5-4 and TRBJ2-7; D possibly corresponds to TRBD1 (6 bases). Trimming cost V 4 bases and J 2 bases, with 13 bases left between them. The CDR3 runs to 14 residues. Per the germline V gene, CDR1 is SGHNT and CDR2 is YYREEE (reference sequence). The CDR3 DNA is TGTGCCAGCAGCCAGGGAGACAGGCCCTACGAGCAGTACTTC. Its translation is CASSQGDRPYEQYF.

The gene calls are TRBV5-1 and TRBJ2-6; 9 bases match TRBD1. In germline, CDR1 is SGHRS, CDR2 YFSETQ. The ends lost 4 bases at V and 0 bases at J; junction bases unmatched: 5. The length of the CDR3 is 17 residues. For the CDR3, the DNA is TGCGCCAGCAGCAGGACAGGGGCCAGCTCTGGGGCCAACGTCCTGACTTTC. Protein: CASSRTGASSGANVLTF.

In nucleotides, the CDR3 is TGCGCCAGCAGCTTGGCCGGGACGGCGAACACCGGGGAGCTGTTTTTT. It yields the protein CASSLAGTANTGELFF. The V and J genes are TRBV5-1 and TRBJ2-2; D tentatively reads TRBD1 or TRBD2 (5 bases each). The V and J ends lost 0 bases and 0 bases respectively, with 9 bases between them. Germline CDR1 and CDR2: SGHRS and YFSETQ. The CDR3 is made up of 16 amino acids.

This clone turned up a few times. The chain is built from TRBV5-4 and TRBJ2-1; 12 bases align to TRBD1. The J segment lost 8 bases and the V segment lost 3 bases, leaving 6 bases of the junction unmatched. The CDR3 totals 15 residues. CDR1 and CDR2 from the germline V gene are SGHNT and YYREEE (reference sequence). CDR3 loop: CASSSGTGGFDEQFF. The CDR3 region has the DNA TGTGCCAGCAGCTCCGGGACAGGGGGCTTTGATGAGCAGTTCTTC. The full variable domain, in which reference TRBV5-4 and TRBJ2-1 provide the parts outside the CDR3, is ETGVTQSPTHLIKTRGQQVTLRCSSQSGHNTVSWYQQALGQGPQFIFQYYREEENGRGNFPPRFSGLQFPNYSSELNVNALELDDSALYLCASSSGTGGFDEQFFGPGTRLTVL.

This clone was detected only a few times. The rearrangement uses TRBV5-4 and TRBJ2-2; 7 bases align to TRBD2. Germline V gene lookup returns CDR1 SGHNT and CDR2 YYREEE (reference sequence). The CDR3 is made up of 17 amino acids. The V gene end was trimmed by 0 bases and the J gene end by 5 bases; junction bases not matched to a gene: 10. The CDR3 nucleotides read TGTGCCAGCAGCTTGGTGGCGGGAGTGGGTCGGACCGGGGAGCTGTTTTTT. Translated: CASSLVAGVGRTGELFF.

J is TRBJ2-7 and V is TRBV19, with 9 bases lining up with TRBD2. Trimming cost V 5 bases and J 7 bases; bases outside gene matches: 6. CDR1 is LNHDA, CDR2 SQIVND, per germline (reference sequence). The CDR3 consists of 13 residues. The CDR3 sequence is CASSGGLAGEQYF. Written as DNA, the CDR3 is TGTGCCAGTAGTGGGGGACTAGCCGGGGAGCAGTACTTC.

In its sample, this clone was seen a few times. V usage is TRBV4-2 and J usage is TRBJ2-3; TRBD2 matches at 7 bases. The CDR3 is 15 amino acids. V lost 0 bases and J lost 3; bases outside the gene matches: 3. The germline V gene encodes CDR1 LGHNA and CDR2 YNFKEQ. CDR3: CASSQDPGGTDTQYF. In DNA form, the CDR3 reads TGTGCCAGCAGCCAAGACCCGGGAGGAACAGATACGCAGTATTTT.

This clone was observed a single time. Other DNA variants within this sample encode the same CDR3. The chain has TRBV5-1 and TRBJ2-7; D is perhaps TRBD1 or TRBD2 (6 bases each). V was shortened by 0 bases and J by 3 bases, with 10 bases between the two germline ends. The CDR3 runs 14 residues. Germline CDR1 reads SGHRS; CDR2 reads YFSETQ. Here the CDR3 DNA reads TGCGCCAGCAGCTTGGGGGGGGCTGGCTACGAGCAGTACTTC. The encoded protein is CASSLGGAGYEQYF.

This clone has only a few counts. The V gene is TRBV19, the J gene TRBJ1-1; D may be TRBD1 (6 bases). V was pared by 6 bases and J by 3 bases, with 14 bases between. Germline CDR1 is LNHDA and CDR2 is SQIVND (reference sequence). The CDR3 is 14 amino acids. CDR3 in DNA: TGTGCCAGTAGGTCCCGGGGGGCGTACACTGAAGCTTTCTTT. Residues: CASRSRGAYTEAFF.

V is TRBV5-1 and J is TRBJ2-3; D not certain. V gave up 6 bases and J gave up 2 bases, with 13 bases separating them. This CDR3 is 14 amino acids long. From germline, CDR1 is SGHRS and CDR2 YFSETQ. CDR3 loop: CASKGGILTDTQYF. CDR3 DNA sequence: TGCGCCAGCAAAGGCGGCATTCTCACAGATACGCAGTATTTT.

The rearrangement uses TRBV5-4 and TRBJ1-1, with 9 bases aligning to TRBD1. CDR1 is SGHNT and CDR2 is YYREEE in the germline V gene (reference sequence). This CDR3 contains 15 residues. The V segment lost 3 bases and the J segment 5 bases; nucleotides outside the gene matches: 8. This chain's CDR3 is CASSSGTGITTEAFF. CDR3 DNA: TGTGCCAGCAGCTCCGGGACAGGGATAACGACTGAAGCTTTCTTT.

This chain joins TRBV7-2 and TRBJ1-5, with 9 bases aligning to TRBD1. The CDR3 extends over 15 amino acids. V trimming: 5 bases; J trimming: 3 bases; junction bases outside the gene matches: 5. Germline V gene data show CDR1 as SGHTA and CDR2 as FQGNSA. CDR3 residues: CASSIGTGNNQPQHF. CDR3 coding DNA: TGTGCCAGCAGCATCGGGACAGGGAACAATCAGCCCCAGCATTTT. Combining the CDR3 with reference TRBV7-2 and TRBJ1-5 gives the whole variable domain GAGVSQSPSNKVTEKGKDVELRCDPISGHTALYWYRQSLGQGLEFLIYFQGNSAPDKSGLPSDRFSAERTGGSVSTLTIQRTQQEDSAVYLCASSIGTGNNQPQHFGDGTRLSIL.

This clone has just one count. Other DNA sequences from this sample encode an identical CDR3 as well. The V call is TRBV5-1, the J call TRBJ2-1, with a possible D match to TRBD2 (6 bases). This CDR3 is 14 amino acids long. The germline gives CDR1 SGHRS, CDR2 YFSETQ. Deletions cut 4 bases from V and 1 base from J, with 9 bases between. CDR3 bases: TGCGCCAGCAGCCTCGGGACTTCCTACAATGAGCAGTTCTTC. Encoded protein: CASSLGTSYNEQFF.

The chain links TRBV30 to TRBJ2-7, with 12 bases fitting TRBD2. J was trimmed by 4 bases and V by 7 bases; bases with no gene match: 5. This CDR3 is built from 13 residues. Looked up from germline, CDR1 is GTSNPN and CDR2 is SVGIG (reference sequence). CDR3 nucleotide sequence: TGTGCCTCCAGGACTAGCGGGACGTACGAGCAGTACTTC. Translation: CASRTSGTYEQYF.

CDR3 sequence (DNA): TGTGCCAGCAGCTCTGAGGAGGATTTTAACTATGGCTACACCTTC. It translates to CASSSEEDFNYGYTF. This chain connects TRBV5-4 to TRBJ1-2; no reliable D call. CDR1 SGHNT and CDR2 YYREEE come from the germline V gene (reference sequence). The V end was cut by 3 bases, the J end by 1 base, with 13 bases between. The CDR3 covers 15 residues.

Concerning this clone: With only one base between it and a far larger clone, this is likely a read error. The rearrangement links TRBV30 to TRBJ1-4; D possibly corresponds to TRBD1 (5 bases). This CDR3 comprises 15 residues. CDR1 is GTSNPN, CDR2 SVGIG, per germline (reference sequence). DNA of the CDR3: TGTGCCTGGAGTGTACTGGGCGGGACTAATGAAAAACCGTTTTTT. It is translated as CAWSVLGGTNEKPFF.

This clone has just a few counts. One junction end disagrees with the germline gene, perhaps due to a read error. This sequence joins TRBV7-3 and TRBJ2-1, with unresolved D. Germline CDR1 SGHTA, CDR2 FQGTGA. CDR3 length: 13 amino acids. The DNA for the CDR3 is TGTGCCAGCAGCCCCGCCGGCGGCAATAAGCAGTTCTTC. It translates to CASSPAGGNKQFF. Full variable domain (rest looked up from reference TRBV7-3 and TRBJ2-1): GAGVSQTPSNKVTEKGKYVELRCDPISGHTALYWYRQSLGQGPEFLIYFQGTGAADDSGLPNDRFFAVRPEGSVSTLKIQRTERGDSAVYLCASSPAGGNKQFFGPGTRLTVL.